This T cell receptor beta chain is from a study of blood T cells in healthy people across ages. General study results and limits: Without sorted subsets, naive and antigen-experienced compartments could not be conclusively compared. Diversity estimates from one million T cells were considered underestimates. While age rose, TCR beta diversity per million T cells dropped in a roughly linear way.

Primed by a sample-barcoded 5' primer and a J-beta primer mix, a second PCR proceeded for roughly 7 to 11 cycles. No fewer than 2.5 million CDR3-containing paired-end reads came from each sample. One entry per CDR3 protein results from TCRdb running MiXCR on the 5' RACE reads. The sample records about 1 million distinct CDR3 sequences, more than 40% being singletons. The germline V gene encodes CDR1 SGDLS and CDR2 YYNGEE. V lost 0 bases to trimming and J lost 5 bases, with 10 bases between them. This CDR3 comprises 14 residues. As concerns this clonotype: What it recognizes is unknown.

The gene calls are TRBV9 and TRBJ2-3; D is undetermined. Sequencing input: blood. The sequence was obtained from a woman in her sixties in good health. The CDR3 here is CASSVDRIVDTQYF. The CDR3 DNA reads TGTGCCAGCAGCGTAGACCGGATTGTAGATACGCAGTATTTT.